Listed below are T cell receptor beta chains from one sample, sequenced in a study of T cell repertoires in cytomegalovirus infection. Using its own MiXCR run on the reads, TCRdb lists one record per CDR3 protein. The data hold approximately 630,000 distinct CDR3 sequences, with more than 20% observed a single time. The sequenced sample was CD8+ T cells from PBMCs. These receptors were taken from a human donor in good health (CMV status not recorded). Some clones in this sample may be carry-over from other donors' samples. CDR3s include the opening cysteine and the closing phenylalanine or tryptophan.

cdr3_length	v_call	cdr3_aa
16	TRBV6-1	CASKRDTSSYNSPLHF
17	TRBV28	CASSQGSQSSYNSPLHF
15	TRBV12-3/TRBV12-4	CASSFFRGQAYGYTF
18	TRBV11-2	CASSLESLGVADTTEAFF
16	TRBV11-3	CASRFFPGQGTGELFF
13	TRBV6-2/TRBV6-3	CASSYNTNTEAFF
11	TRBV7-9	CALFLYTEAFF
15	TRBV19	CASTLTGGLTGELFF
15	TRBV13	CASSHTSETQETQYF
14	TRBV6-2/TRBV6-3	CASSYPGGRQPQHF
19	TRBV2	CASSVAGAQLSSYNSPLHF
17	TRBV25-1	CASRKTGGREFNSPLHF
16	TRBV29-1	CSVDGTSGGAPDTQYF
13	TRBV10-3	CTIRGDSTDTQYF
14	TRBV10-3	CAISESSGGTEAFF
13	TRBV20-1	CSARSRVAYEQFF
12	TRBV7-9	CAGRRGPYEQYF
17	TRBV20-1	CSARDYRRRGSYNEQFF
14	TRBV7-6	CASSSRDLYNEQFF
10	TRBV2	CASSENGAFF
14	TRBV6-2/TRBV6-3	CASSPTLPNNEQFF
14	TRBV29-1	CSVEVDRAIGVLTF
16	TRBV5-1	CASSAGRQGRSYEQYF
16	TRBV7-8	CASSSERTGVYYGYTF
11	TRBV27	CASSSDDTQYF
14	TRBV7-2	CASSLEVAKNIQYF
16	TRBV7-6	CASSLAPGGANSPLHF
18	TRBV20-1	CSARKYRTSGGVRDTQYF
16	TRBV27	CASSSKGPNYGNEQFF
15	TRBV4-1	CASSQGAKGPTEAFF
12	TRBV14	CASSRLRGRAFF
20	TRBV10-3	CAISGPGTEPSGGYTGELFF
15	TRBV7-6	CASSPVTGIVGELFF
17	TRBV7-8	CASRPLRDYSTTDTQYF
12	TRBV20-1	CSARSTNTEAFF
16	TRBV28	CASSSGQGARNSPLHF